This T cell receptor (beta chain) derives from a study of PD-1 blockade in classical Hodgkin lymphoma. Study-wide findings and caveats: Lower baseline TCR diversity was reported for newly diagnosed patients than for healthy donors. Anyone who began nivolumab under 1 year after ASCT was excluded. Diversity similar to that of newly diagnosed patients was seen at baseline in complete responders. It was CD4+ TCR diversity, not CD8+, that rose significantly by C4D1.

With regard to this clone: Antigen: not known.

Per germline, CDR1 SGHVS and CDR2 FNYEAQ. The V and J ends lost 1 base and 8 bases, in that order; junction bases with no gene match: 7. The CDR3 totals 15 residues. Repertoires were generated with immunoSEQ multiplex PCR, while TCRdb's copy carries only in-frame clones and drops some. Of approximately 10,000 clones in the sample, around 84% were seen once. The time point denotes: cycle 4 day 1 (C4D1), after five to seven weeks of nivolumab. Brentuximab vedotin exposure varied, and every patient relapsed after autologous stem cell transplantation. PBMCs were thawed, and CD8+ T cells were then isolated from them by magnetic negative selection.

This sample comprised CD8+ T cells from blood, obtained before the fourth cycle of nivolumab. This chain joins TRBV7-6 and TRBJ2-1; TRBD2 matches at 8 bases. The clonotype was recovered from a human donor with classical Hodgkin lymphoma. The donor label of this sample is uncertain. CDR3: CASSLVGTSDYEQFF. The CDR3 coding sequence is TGTGCCAGCAGCTTAGTAGGGACTAGTGATTATGAGCAGTTCTTC.